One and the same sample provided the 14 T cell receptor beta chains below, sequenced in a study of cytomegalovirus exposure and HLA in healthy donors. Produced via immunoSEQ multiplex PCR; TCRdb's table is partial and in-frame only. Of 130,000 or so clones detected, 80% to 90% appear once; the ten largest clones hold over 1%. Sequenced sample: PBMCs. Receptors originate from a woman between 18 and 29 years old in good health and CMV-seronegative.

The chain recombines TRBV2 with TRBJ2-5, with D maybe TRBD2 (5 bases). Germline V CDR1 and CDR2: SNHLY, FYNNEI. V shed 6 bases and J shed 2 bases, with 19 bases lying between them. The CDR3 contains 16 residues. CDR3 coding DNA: TGTGCCAGCAGAGCGGCGACTACCTTACGACAAGAGACCCAGTACTTC. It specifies CASRAATTLRQETQYF. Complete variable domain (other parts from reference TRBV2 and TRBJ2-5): EPEVTQTPSHQVTQMGQEVILRCVPISNHLYFYWYRQILGQKVEFLVSFYNNEISEKSEIFDDQFSVERPDGSNFTLKIRSTKLEDSAMYFCASRAATTLRQETQYFGPGTRLLVL.

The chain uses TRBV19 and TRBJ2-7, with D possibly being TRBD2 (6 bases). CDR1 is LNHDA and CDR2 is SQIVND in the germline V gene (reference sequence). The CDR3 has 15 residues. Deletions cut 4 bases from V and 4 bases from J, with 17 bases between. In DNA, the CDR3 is TGTGCCAGTAGTACCCTGGGAGGCGGGGCATACGAGCAGTACTTC. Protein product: CASSTLGGGAYEQYF.

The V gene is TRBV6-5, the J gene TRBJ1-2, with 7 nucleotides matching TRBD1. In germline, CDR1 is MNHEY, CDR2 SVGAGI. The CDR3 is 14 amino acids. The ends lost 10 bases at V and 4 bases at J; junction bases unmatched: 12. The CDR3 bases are TGTGCCACGGGACAGAGCCTATTCGGCTATGGCTACACCTTC. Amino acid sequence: CATGQSLFGYGYTF.

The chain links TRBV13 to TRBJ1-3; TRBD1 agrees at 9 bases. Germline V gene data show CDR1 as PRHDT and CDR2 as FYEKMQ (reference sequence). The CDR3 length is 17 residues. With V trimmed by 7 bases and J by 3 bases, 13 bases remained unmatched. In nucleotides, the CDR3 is TGTGCCAGCACCCCCCTCCGGGACAGGGAAGGTGGAAACACCATATATTTT. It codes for CASTPLRDREGGNTIYF.

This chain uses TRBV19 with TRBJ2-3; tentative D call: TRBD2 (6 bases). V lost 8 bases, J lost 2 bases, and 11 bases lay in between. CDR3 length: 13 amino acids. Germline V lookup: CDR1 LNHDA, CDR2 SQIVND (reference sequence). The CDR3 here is CASRRDFTDTQYF. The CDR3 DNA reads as TGTGCCAGTCGCAGGGACTTCACAGATACGCAGTATTTT.

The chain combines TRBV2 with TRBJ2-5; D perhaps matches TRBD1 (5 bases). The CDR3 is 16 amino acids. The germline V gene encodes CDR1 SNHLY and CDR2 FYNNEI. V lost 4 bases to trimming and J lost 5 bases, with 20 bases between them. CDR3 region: CASSASARQLGETQYF. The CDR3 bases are TGTGCCAGCAGTGCCTCCGCCCGACAGTTGGGGGAGACCCAGTACTTC.

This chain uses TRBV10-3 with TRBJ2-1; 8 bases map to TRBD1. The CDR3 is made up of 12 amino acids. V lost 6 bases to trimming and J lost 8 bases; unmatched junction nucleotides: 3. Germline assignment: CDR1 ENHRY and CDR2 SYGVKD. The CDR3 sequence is CAISMTGDEQFF. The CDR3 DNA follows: TGTGCCATCAGCATGACAGGGGATGAGCAGTTCTTC.

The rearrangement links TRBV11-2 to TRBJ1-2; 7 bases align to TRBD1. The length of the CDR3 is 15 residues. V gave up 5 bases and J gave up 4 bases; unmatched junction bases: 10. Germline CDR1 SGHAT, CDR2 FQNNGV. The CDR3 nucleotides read TGTGCCAGCAGCGATAAAGCCGGGACAGCCTATGGCTACACCTTC. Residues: CASSDKAGTAYGYTF. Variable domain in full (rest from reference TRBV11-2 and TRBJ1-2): EAGVAQSPRYKIIEKRQSVAFWCNPISGHATLYWYQQILGQGPKLLIQFQNNGVVDDSQLPKDRFSAERLKGVDSTLKIQPAKLEDSAVYLCASSDKAGTAYGYTFGSGTRLTVV.

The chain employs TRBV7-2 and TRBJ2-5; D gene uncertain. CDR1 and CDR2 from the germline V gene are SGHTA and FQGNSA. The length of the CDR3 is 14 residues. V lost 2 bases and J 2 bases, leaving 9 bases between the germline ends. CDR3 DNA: TGTGCCAGCAGCTTAATTGTTAGACAAGAGACCCAGTACTTC. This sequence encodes CASSLIVRQETQYF.

This CDR3 is CASSQSGSSYNEQFF. The CDR3 DNA follows: TGTGCCAGCAGTCAAAGCGGTAGCTCCTACAATGAGCAGTTCTTC. This sequence joins TRBV9 and TRBJ2-1, with D possibly being TRBD2 (5 bases). The V end lost 5 bases, the J end lost 0 bases, and 12 bases lay between the germline ends. The CDR3 length is 15 residues. Germline-derived CDR1 and CDR2 are SGDLS and YYNGEE.

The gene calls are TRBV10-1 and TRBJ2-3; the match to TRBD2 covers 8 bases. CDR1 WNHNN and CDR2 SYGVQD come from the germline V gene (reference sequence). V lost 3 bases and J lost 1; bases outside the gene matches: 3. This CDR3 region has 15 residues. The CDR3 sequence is CASSEWRGGTDTQYF. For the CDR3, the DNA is TGCGCCAGCAGTGAATGGCGGGGGGGCACAGATACGCAGTATTTT.

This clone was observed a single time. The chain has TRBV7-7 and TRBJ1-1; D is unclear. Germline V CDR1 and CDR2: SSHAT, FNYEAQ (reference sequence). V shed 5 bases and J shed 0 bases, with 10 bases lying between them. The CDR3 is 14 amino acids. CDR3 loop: CASSASPLNTEAFF. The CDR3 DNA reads TGTGCCAGCAGCGCTAGCCCCTTGAACACTGAAGCTTTCTTT.

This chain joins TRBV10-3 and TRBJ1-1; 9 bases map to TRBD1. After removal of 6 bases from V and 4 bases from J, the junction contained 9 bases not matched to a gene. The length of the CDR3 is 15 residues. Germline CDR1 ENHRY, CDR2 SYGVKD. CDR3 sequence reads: CAIRPTGGLGTEAFF. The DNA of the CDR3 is TGTGCCATCAGACCCACAGGGGGCCTAGGCACTGAAGCTTTCTTT.

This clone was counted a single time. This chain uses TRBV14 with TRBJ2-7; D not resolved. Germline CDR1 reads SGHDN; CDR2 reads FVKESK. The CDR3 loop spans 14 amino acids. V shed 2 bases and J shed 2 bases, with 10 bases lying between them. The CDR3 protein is CASSQFGPAYEQYF. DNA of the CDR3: TGTGCCAGCAGCCAATTTGGGCCTGCCTACGAGCAGTACTTC.